This T cell receptor (beta chain) came from a study of OX40 agonist ivuxolimab in advanced cancers. Study as a whole: Given to patients was ivuxolimab, an agonistic anti-OX40 (CD134) antibody. Among those enrolled, mean age was about 63 years (range roughly 20 to 85) and 75% to 85% were male. Study results and limitations: People who partly responded at 0.1-3.0 mg/kg had some of the least clonal expansion seen.

About this clone itself: Its cognate antigen is unknown.

The germline gives CDR1 SGHNT, CDR2 YENEEA. The CDR3 runs 13 residues. V shed 5 bases and J shed 5 bases, with 12 bases lying between them. The repertoire was sequenced with immunoSEQ multiplex PCR; TCRdb's copy has only in-frame clones and lacks some. Of around 46,000 clones in the sample, approximately 80% were seen once. The source was CD4+ or CD8+ T cells sorted from blood, collected in a trial of the OX40 agonist ivuxolimab. The chain combines TRBV11-3 with TRBJ2-5; no definite D call. The receptor was isolated from an adult with an advanced solid tumor such as melanoma, head and neck, liver or kidney cancer. CDR3 amino acids: CASSNYRLETQYF. The DNA for the CDR3 is TGTGCCAGCAGCAACTACAGACTCGAGACCCAGTACTTC.